A single sample gave rise to the 14 T cell receptor beta chains below, sequenced in a study of T cell responses to AZD1222 COVID-19 vaccine. The protocol was immunoSEQ multiplex PCR, while the TCRdb copy is restricted to in-frame clones and leaves out a portion. The sample holds around 130,000 clones, 88% seen once. The starting material was peripheral blood, obtained 28 days after the second AZD1222 dose. Receptor source: an adult who received the AZD1222 COVID-19 vaccine.

This clone has just a few counts. The chain uses TRBV2 and TRBJ2-3; 7 nucleotides align to TRBD1. Per the germline V gene, CDR1 is SNHLY and CDR2 is FYNNEI. V shed 9 bases, J shed 9 bases, and the junction held 6 bases outside the gene matches. This CDR3 is 11 amino acids long. CDR3 protein: CASQEGGTQYF. CDR3 DNA: TGTGCCAGTCAAGAAGGGGGCACGCAGTATTTT.

This chain joins TRBV2 and TRBJ1-1; TRBD1 is a possible D gene (5 bases). This CDR3 comprises 14 residues. Germline V gene lookup returns CDR1 SNHLY and CDR2 FYNNEI. With 3 bases removed from V and 1 base from J, the gap between germline ends came to 9 bases. The CDR3 loop reads CASSEGLPNTEAFF. The CDR3 nucleotides read TGTGCCAGCAGTGAGGGACTGCCGAACACTGAAGCTTTCTTT.

The genes are TRBV7-6 and TRBJ2-2; no clear D gene. CDR1 is SGHVS and CDR2 is FNYEAQ in the germline V gene. The CDR3 contains 15 residues. Trimming shortened V by 1 base and J by 4 bases, and 10 bases separated the two germline ends. CDR3: CASSLVSPPTGELFF. The CDR3 nucleotides are TGTGCCAGCAGCTTAGTGTCCCCACCCACCGGGGAGCTGTTTTTT. Combining the CDR3 with reference TRBV7-6 and TRBJ2-2 gives the whole variable domain GAGVSQSPRYKVTKRGQDVALRCDPISGHVSLYWYRQALGQGPEFLTYFNYEAQQDKSGLPNDRFSAERPEGSISTLTIQRTEQRDSAMYRCASSLVSPPTGELFFGEGSRLTVL.

The J gene is TRBJ1-4, the V gene TRBV12-3 or TRBV12-4; D is unclear. The V end was cut by 8 bases, the J end by 6 bases, with 13 bases between. This CDR3 region has 13 residues. CDR3 nucleotides: TGTGCCAGCGGGGTTTCCCGCTATGAAAAACTGTTTTTT. Amino acids: CASGVSRYEKLFF.

The chain combines TRBV6-2 or TRBV6-3 with TRBJ2-7; no clear D gene. The CDR3 loop spans 12 amino acids. With 2 bases removed from V and 6 bases from J, the gap between germline ends came to 8 bases. Looked up from germline, CDR1 is MNHEY and CDR2 is SVGEGT. The CDR3 nucleotides read TGTGCCAGCAGTTACCCACCACGCGAGCAGTACTTC. Translation gives CASSYPPREQYF.

This clone was counted only a few times. The chain joins TRBV7-2 to TRBJ2-1, with 13 bases fitting TRBD2. CDR3 size: 17 residues. Germline V gene lookup returns CDR1 SGHTA and CDR2 FQGNSA. The junction had 6 bases not matched to a gene; V was cut back by 5 bases and J by 2 bases. Here the CDR3 reads CASSRTSGGRAYNEQFF. The CDR3 nucleotides are TGTGCCAGCAGCCGGACTAGCGGGGGAAGGGCCTACAATGAGCAGTTCTTC.

For the CDR3, the DNA is TGTGCCAGCAGCTTAGGCGGCTATGGCTACACCTTC. Residues: CASSLGGYGYTF. The gene calls are TRBV11-2 and TRBJ1-2; no clear D gene. Germline CDR1 reads SGHAT; CDR2 reads FQNNGV. There are 12 residues in the CDR3. Trimming pared 1 base from V and 4 bases from J, leaving 4 bases between.

Regarding this clone: Other DNA variants within this sample encode the same CDR3. The chain joins TRBV27 to TRBJ1-6; possibly TRBD1 for D (6 bases). Germline V gives CDR1 MNHEY, CDR2 SMNVEV (reference sequence). V gave up 6 bases and J gave up 7 bases, with 13 bases separating them. This CDR3 region has 14 residues. CDR3 DNA: TGTGCCAGCAGACCGGGACACGACAATTCACCCCTCCACTTT. Protein product: CASRPGHDNSPLHF.

J is TRBJ2-7 and V is TRBV28; D gene ambiguous. The CDR3 runs to 13 residues. Germline V gene data show CDR1 as MDHEN and CDR2 as SYDVKM. Trimming removed 3 bases from V and 3 bases from J, with 9 bases in between. As DNA, the CDR3 is TGTGCCAGCAGTTTCCCCTCTGGCTACGAGCAGTACTTC. As protein: CASSFPSGYEQYF.

The rearrangement uses TRBV28 and TRBJ1-2; D possibly corresponds to TRBD1 (6 bases). The ends were cut back, 6 bases at V and 2 bases at J, with 13 bases in the middle. Germline V lookup: CDR1 MDHEN, CDR2 SYDVKM. The CDR3 consists of 14 residues. The CDR3 is CASRAPGANYGYTF. CDR3 DNA: TGTGCCAGCAGAGCGCCAGGGGCCAACTATGGCTACACCTTC.

V is TRBV24-1 and J is TRBJ2-1; 9 bases agree with TRBD2. Germline lookup yields CDR1 KGHDR and CDR2 SFDVKD. CDR3 length: 15 amino acids. V dropped 4 bases and J dropped 5; count of bases not matched to a gene: 5. CDR3 in amino acids: CATSDPAGGDNEQFF. The CDR3 DNA follows: TGTGCCACCAGTGACCCAGCGGGAGGCGACAATGAGCAGTTCTTC.

The V gene is TRBV7-2, the J gene TRBJ2-5; 8 bases line up with TRBD2. Germline CDR1 reads SGHTA; CDR2 reads FQGNSA. The CDR3 has 14 amino acids. V shed 6 bases and J 5 bases; nucleotides not matched to a gene: 8. The CDR3 is CASRPGGPGETQYF. The CDR3 DNA reads as TGTGCCAGCAGACCGGGGGGGCCAGGGGAGACCCAGTACTTC.

The chain employs TRBV6-5 and TRBJ1-4; no clear D. This CDR3 spans 15 amino acids. V lost 7 bases and J 7 bases, leaving 19 bases between the germline ends. Germline values: CDR1 MNHEY, CDR2 SVGAGI. For the CDR3, the DNA is TGTGCCAGCACTCCCTCGGGTCCGGGTAGTGAAAAACTGTTTTTT. Translating it yields CASTPSGPGSEKLFF.

The chain combines TRBV7-8 with TRBJ1-4; tentative D call: TRBD1 (6 bases). CDR1 and CDR2 (germline): SGHVS, FQNEAQ. The CDR3 is made up of 16 amino acids. V dropped 5 bases and J dropped 7 bases, with 20 bases sitting between them. CDR3 in amino acids: CASSITAWGGTEKLFF. Here the CDR3 DNA reads TGTGCCAGCAGCATTACGGCCTGGGGGGGCACTGAAAAACTGTTTTTT.